Following are 3 T cell receptor beta chains from one sample sequenced in a study of T cell responses to AZD1222 COVID-19 vaccine. This table comes from immunoSEQ multiplex PCR, and its TCRdb copy is limited to in-frame clones, with some not included. This table holds about 110,000 clones, about 90% found once. The sequences come from peripheral blood, collected on day 0 of AZD1222 vaccination. The source is an adult in good health.

The rearrangement joins TRBV6-5 to TRBJ1-3; maybe TRBD1 (5 bases). V was clipped by 2 bases and J by 4 bases, with 15 bases between them. Germline assignment: CDR1 MNHEY and CDR2 SVGAGI. The CDR3 has 16 residues. In nucleotides, the CDR3 is TGTGCCAGCAGTTACAGTGGGGCCTGGGAGGGAAACACCATATATTTT. This gives the protein CASSYSGAWEGNTIYF.

The chain couples TRBV11-3 to TRBJ2-3, with TRBD2 identical over 7 bases. V shed 5 bases and J 3 bases; nucleotides not matched to a gene: 8. This CDR3 spans 15 amino acids. Per germline, CDR1 SGHNT and CDR2 YENEEA. The CDR3 spells CASSHEGGGTDTQYF. The CDR3 bases are TGTGCCAGCAGCCACGAGGGCGGGGGTACAGATACGCAGTATTTT.

V gene TRBV7-6 combines with J gene TRBJ2-2; no firm D call. The CDR3 runs 8 residues. Germline CDR1 is SGHVS and CDR2 is FNYEAQ. The CDR3 is CGTGELFF. The CDR3 DNA reads TGTGGAACCGGGGAGCTGTTTTTT.